This entry lists 14 T cell receptor beta chains sequenced from one sample in a study of T cell changes during pregnancy in multiple sclerosis. TCRdb keeps only in-frame clones here, not all; method: immunoSEQ multiplex PCR. The profile shows under 25,000 clones, around 86% of them singletons. The input for sequencing was CD8+ T cells from peripheral blood mononuclear cells, taken in the first trimester of pregnancy. Receptors originate from a female donor in good health, enrolled as a control in a pregnancy study.

In this sample, this clone is medium-sized. The chain recombines TRBV30 with TRBJ1-1; no reliable D call. Trimming cost V 2 bases and J 1 base, with 8 bases left between them. The CDR3 runs to 13 residues. The germline V gene encodes CDR1 GTSNPN and CDR2 SVGIG (reference sequence). Here the CDR3 DNA reads TGTGCCTGGAGTTGGAGGGAGAACACTGAAGCTTTCTTT. Protein: CAWSWRENTEAFF.

The chain uses TRBV5-1 and TRBJ2-1; the match to TRBD1 covers 11 bases. There are 15 residues in the CDR3. The V gene's germline CDR1 is SGHRS and CDR2 YFSETQ. Trimming removed 4 bases from V and 7 bases from J; junction bases left unmatched: 7. Here the CDR3 DNA reads TGCGCCAGCAGCCCCGGACAGGGGGCGCATAATGAGCAGTTCTTC. This gives the protein CASSPGQGAHNEQFF.

The rearrangement uses TRBV5-1 and TRBJ2-7; a weak D match, TRBD2 (5 bases). The V gene lost 2 bases and the J gene lost 3 bases, with 9 bases spanning the gap. The CDR3 sequence is 13 residues long. Germline V gene lookup returns CDR1 SGHRS and CDR2 YFSETQ. The CDR3 here is CASSLASSYEQYF. As DNA, the CDR3 is TGCGCCAGCAGCTTAGCTAGCAGCTACGAGCAGTACTTC.

V and J are TRBV2 and TRBJ2-7, with D perhaps TRBD2 (6 bases). CDR1 is SNHLY and CDR2 is FYNNEI in the germline V gene. This CDR3 spans 10 amino acids. The V and J ends lost 8 bases and 6 bases respectively, with 8 bases between them. CDR3: CASGGIEQYF. In DNA form, the CDR3 reads TGTGCCAGCGGAGGGATCGAGCAGTACTTC.

The chain combines TRBV19 with TRBJ2-7; no definite D call. The V end was cut by 1 base, the J end by 0 bases, with 7 bases between. The CDR3 totals 14 residues. In germline, CDR1 is LNHDA, CDR2 SQIVND (reference sequence). This CDR3 reads CASSIGGSSYEQYF. CDR3 nucleotide sequence: TGTGCCAGTAGTATAGGAGGAAGCTCCTACGAGCAGTACTTC.

This chain links TRBV7-2 with TRBJ2-4, with a weak D call TRBD2 (7 bases). Per the germline V gene, CDR1 is SGHTA and CDR2 is FQGNSA. The CDR3 spans 18 residues. The germline V and J ends were trimmed by 5 bases and 0 bases, with 20 bases remaining between them. The CDR3: CASSRRAGAGLAKNIQYF. DNA of the CDR3: TGTGCCAGCAGCCGCAGGGCGGGGGCTGGCCTAGCCAAAAACATTCAGTACTTC.

The rearrangement joins TRBV13 to TRBJ2-7; D gene unclear. Per the germline V gene, CDR1 is PRHDT and CDR2 is FYEKMQ (reference sequence). CDR3 length equals 12 residues. Deletions cut 5 bases from V and 3 bases from J, with 8 bases between. The CDR3 loop reads CASSRSGYEQYF. CDR3 sequence (DNA): TGTGCCAGCAGCCGGTCCGGCTACGAGCAGTACTTC. The whole variable domain, remainder taken from reference TRBV13 and TRBJ2-7, is AAGVIQSPRHLIKEKRETATLKCYPIPRHDTVYWYQQGPGQDPQFLISFYEKMQSDKGSIPDRFSAQQFSDYHSELNMSSLELGDSALYFCASSRSGYEQYFGPGTRLTVT.

The rearrangement joins TRBV27 to TRBJ1-1; the D is unclear. Trimming removed 7 bases at V and 0 bases at J, with 9 bases between. This CDR3 spans 13 amino acids. In germline, CDR1 is MNHEY, CDR2 SMNVEV (reference sequence). The CDR3 DNA follows: TGTGCCAGCACCTCCGAGGTGAACACTGAAGCTTTCTTT. It translates to CASTSEVNTEAFF.

This clone was seen once. J is TRBJ2-7 and V is TRBV21-1; whether TRBD1, the table's D call, matches the DNA was not checked. TRBV21-1 is listed as a pseudogene. CDR3 length: 16 amino acids. The CDR3 DNA reads as TGTGCCAGCATTCCGGACAGGGTATTTTTTCTCTACGAGCAGTACTTC. The encoded protein is CASIPDRVFFLYEQYF.

V usage is TRBV7-9 and J usage is TRBJ1-5, with D possibly matching TRBD1 (5 bases). This CDR3 has 14 amino acids. The germline V gene has CDR1 SEHNR and CDR2 FQNEAQ (reference sequence). Trimming removed 3 bases from V and 7 bases from J, with 13 bases in between. The CDR3, as DNA: TGTGCCAGCAGCTTCATTCCAGGGTTCCAGCCCCAGCATTTT. Protein: CASSFIPGFQPQHF.

A single count supports this clone. The J gene is TRBJ2-1, the V gene TRBV7-9; D unresolved. CDR1 and CDR2 (germline): SEHNR, FQNEAQ (reference sequence). CDR3 length: 14 residues. Deletions cut 4 bases from V and 4 bases from J, with 11 bases between. CDR3 protein: CASSSAPLYNEQFF. The DNA for the CDR3 is TGTGCCAGCAGCTCAGCCCCTCTTTACAATGAGCAGTTCTTC.

This clone was detected once. The chain is built from TRBV7-9 and TRBJ2-2; 10 bases agree with TRBD2. The trim removed 4 bases at V and 4 bases at J, leaving 6 bases unmatched. Germline-derived CDR1 and CDR2 are SEHNR and FQNEAQ (reference sequence). This CDR3 has 16 amino acids. The CDR3 nucleotides read TGTGCCAGCAGCTCCGGACTAGCGGCTCCCACCGGGGAGCTGTTTTTT. Encoded protein: CASSSGLAAPTGELFF.

The genes are TRBV11-3 and TRBJ2-7; 8 bases are shared with TRBD1. The CDR3 contains 18 residues. V was clipped by 8 bases and J by 1 base; unmatched bases: 19. Germline CDR1 is SGHNT and CDR2 is YENEEA. In nucleotides, the CDR3 is TGTGCCAGCCCTTGGGGTAGACAGGGGAAATTTTGGTCCTACGAGCAGTACTTC. Translated, it gives CASPWGRQGKFWSYEQYF.

The V call is TRBV20-1, the J call TRBJ1-6; no clear D gene. There are 11 residues in the CDR3. The V end lost 6 bases, the J end lost 13 bases, and 13 bases lay between the germline ends. Germline V gene data show CDR1 as DFQATT and CDR2 as SNEGSKA (reference sequence). Here the CDR3 DNA reads TGCAGTGCGAGGAACTATTTTCCCCTCCACTTT. Residues: CSARNYFPLHF.